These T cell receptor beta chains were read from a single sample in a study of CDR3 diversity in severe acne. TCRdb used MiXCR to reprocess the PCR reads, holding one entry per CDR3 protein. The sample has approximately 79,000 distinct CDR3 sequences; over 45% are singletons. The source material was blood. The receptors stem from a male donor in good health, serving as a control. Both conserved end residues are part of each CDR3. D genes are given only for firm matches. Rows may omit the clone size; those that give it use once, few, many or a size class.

CASRPLAGDREQYF,TGCGCCAGCAGGCCACTAGCGGGAGATCGCGAGCAGTACTTC,TRBD2,-,TRBJ2-7,TRBV4-1
CASSSGSWAQETQYF,TGTGCCAGCAGTTCGGGTTCATGGGCTCAAGAGACCCAGTACTTC,-,-,TRBJ2-5,TRBV28
CASSEGGLGGEANYGYTF,TGTGCCAGCAGTGAGGGGGGTCTGGGGGGGGAAGCTAACTATGGCTACACCTTC,-,-,TRBJ1-2,TRBV25-1
CASSAKRQGAEAFF,TGTGCCAGCAGCGCCAAAAGACAGGGGGCTGAAGCTTTCTTT,TRBD1,few,TRBJ1-1,TRBV2
CASSIDPPRAAFF,TGTGCCAGTAGTATAGATCCCCCCCGTGCAGCTTTCTTT,-,-,TRBJ1-1,TRBV19
CASDPGGTVQYF,TGTGCCAGTGACCCCGGGGGGACGGTGCAGTACTTC,TRBD2,few,TRBJ2-7,TRBV19
CSAGTSGGLETQYF,TGCAGTGCCGGGACTAGCGGGGGGCTGGAGACCCAGTACTTC,TRBD2,-,TRBJ2-5,TRBV20-1
CSASKLAGGTQYF,TGCAGTGCTAGTAAACTAGCGGGAGGGACCCAGTACTTC,TRBD2,-,TRBJ2-5,TRBV20-1
CASSYSGGDTLGYTF,TGTGCCAGCAGTTACTCCGGGGGAGATACTCTTGGCTACACCTTC,-,many,TRBJ1-2,TRBV6-6
CASSLGGTGVETQYF,TGTGCCAGCAGCTTGGGAGGGACCGGGGTAGAGACCCAGTACTTC,TRBD2,few,TRBJ2-5,TRBV11-1
CASSLGQSGGELFF,TGTGCCAGCAGTTTAGGCCAGTCGGGCGGGGAGCTGTTTTTT,-,-,TRBJ2-2,TRBV6-4
CASSGQKISNQPQHF,TGTGCCAGCAGCGGGCAGAAAATTAGCAATCAGCCCCAGCATTTT,-,-,TRBJ1-5,TRBV2
CASRVDQGRNEQYF,TGTGCCAGTAGGGTCGACCAGGGGAGGAACGAGCAGTACTTC,-,-,TRBJ2-7,TRBV19
CASCLTSTTPENTIYF,TGTGCCAGCTGTCTCACTAGTACGACCCCAGAAAACACCATATATTTT,-,-,TRBJ1-3,TRBV6-6
CASSNNEQFF,TGTGCCAGCAGTAACAATGAGCAGTTCTTC,-,-,TRBJ2-1,TRBV6-6
CASSGLQGPQHF,TGTGCCAGCAGTGGGTTACAGGGGCCCCAGCATTTT,-,-,TRBJ1-5,TRBV2
CASSQLAGRGDNEQFF,TGTGCCAGCAGCCAATTAGCGGGGAGGGGAGACAATGAGCAGTTCTTC,TRBD2,medium-sized,TRBJ2-1,TRBV7-9
CASSDYSSGYTF,TGTGCCAGCAGTGATTATTCCTCGGGCTACACCTTC,-,-,TRBJ1-2,TRBV24-1
CSVRTGEESRYTF,TGCAGCGTTCGGACAGGAGAAGAGTCCCGCTACACCTTC,TRBD1,-,TRBJ1-2,TRBV20-1
CASSLGTGVNVLTF,TGCGCCAGCAGCTTGGGGACAGGGGTCAACGTCCTGACTTTC,TRBD1,-,TRBJ2-6,TRBV5-1
CASSLPLPGLAGNQYNEQYF,TGCGCCAGCAGCTTGCCCCTTCCGGGACTAGCGGGCAACCAATACAATGAGCAGTATTTT,TRBD2,-,TRBJ2-3,TRBV5-1
CASTFQTYGELFF,TGTGCCAGCACCTTCCAAACTTACGGGGAGCTGTTTTTT,-,-,TRBJ2-2,TRBV11-3
CASSLGVRGQPQHF,TGTGCCAGCAGTTTGGGGGTCAGGGGTCAGCCCCAGCATTTT,-,-,TRBJ1-5,TRBV25-1
CSVERGGVYGYTF,TGCAGCGTTGAAAGGGGTGGGGTCTATGGCTACACCTTC,-,-,TRBJ1-2,TRBV29-1
CASSTGQSSGNTIYF,TGTGCCAGCAGTACCGGACAGTCCTCTGGAAACACCATATATTTT,-,many,TRBJ1-3,TRBV2
CASSSRRLGTEAFF,TGTGCCAGCAGTTCACGACGGCTCGGTACTGAAGCTTTCTTT,-,few,TRBJ1-1,TRBV28
CATSPEGVGDTQYF,TGTGCCACCAGCCCCGAGGGGGTCGGAGATACGCAGTATTTT,-,-,TRBJ2-3,TRBV15
CAICDSSYEQYF,TGTGCCATCTGTGACAGCTCCTACGAGCAGTACTTC,-,many,TRBJ2-7,TRBV10-3
CASSRTSSGANVLTF,TGTGCCAGCAGTCGGACTAGCTCTGGGGCCAACGTCCTGACTTTC,TRBD2,-,TRBJ2-6,TRBV27
CASTPGQVLYGYTIYF,TGTGCCAGTACGCCGGGACAGGTCCTCTATGGCTACACCATATATTTT,TRBD1,once,TRBJ1-3,TRBV6-6
CAGGTSGSYEQYF,TGTGCCGGAGGGACTAGCGGATCCTACGAGCAGTACTTC,TRBD2,-,TRBJ2-7,TRBV2
CASSSGGVQETQYF,TGTGCCAGCAGCTCGGGGGGGGTGCAAGAGACCCAGTACTTC,TRBD2,-,TRBJ2-5,TRBV11-3
CSALLAGGSDTQYF,TGCAGTGCTTTACTAGCGGGGGGATCAGATACGCAGTATTTT,TRBD2,many,TRBJ2-3,TRBV20-1
CASSSLKGPSYNEQFF,TGTGCCAGCAGCTCCCTAAAAGGACCCTCCTACAATGAGCAGTTCTTC,-,once,TRBJ2-1,TRBV7-9
CAPGGGYGYTF,TGTGCCCCAGGGGGGGGCTATGGCTACACCTTC,TRBD1,-,TRBJ1-2,TRBV25-1
CASSLGLAGPYGQYF,TGTGCCAGCTCCCTGGGACTAGCGGGACCCTACGGGCAGTACTTC,TRBD2,once,TRBJ2-7,TRBV7-8
CRIPGRKTTYEQYF,TGCAGAATACCGGGACGCAAAACTACCTACGAGCAGTACTTC,-,-,TRBJ2-7,TRBV29-1
CASSFQYESSYNEQFF,TGTGCCAGCAGCTTCCAGTACGAAAGCTCCTACAATGAGCAGTTCTTC,-,-,TRBJ2-1,TRBV7-8
CASSFTTGTDNEKLFF,TGTGCCAGCAGTTTCACAACAGGAACCGATAATGAAAAACTGTTTTTT,-,few,TRBJ1-4,TRBV5-1
CASGTGTRAQTQYF,TGTGCCAGCGGCACCGGGACTAGGGCCCAAACCCAGTACTTC,TRBD2,many,TRBJ2-5,TRBV6-2/TRBV6-3
CTTSVQGGETQYF,TGTACCACCAGTGTACAGGGAGGAGAGACCCAGTACTTC,-,-,TRBJ2-5,TRBV24-1
CASSYIAGSYNEQYF,TGTGCCAGCAGCTATATAGCGGGCTCCTACAATGAGCAGTATTTT,TRBD2,-,TRBJ2-3,TRBV6-4